This is a list of T cell receptor beta chains from one sample in a study of shared clonotypes between healthy human individuals. The protocol was immunoSEQ multiplex PCR, while the TCRdb copy is restricted to in-frame clones and leaves out a portion. The repertoire holds about half a million clones, with 81% as singletons. The sample consisted of PBMCs. These TCRs come from a woman between 40 and 50 years old in good health. Some clones in this sample may be carry-over from other donors' samples. The CDR3 runs from the conserved cysteine through the conserved F or W. Fields, in order: CDR3 length, D gene, V gene, clone size, J gene, CDR3 protein, CDR3 DNA. A D gene is named only where the DNA matches it firmly. Expanded clones get a size class; other rows say once, few or many, or leave the size out.

>10|-|TRBV30|few|TRBJ1-1
CAWDAGIAFF
TGTGCCTGGGACGCAGGGATAGCTTTCTTT
>15|-|TRBV11-2|-|TRBJ2-7
CASSLARATRLGLYF
TGTGCCAGCAGCTTAGCCCGGGCTACCAGACTCGGGCTGTACTTC
>14|-|TRBV19|-|TRBJ2-7
CASSTRTEDGREYF
TGTGCCAGTAGTACACGGACAGAGGACGGTCGGGAGTACTTC
>15|-|TRBV12-2|-|TRBJ1-1
CASRFPLTGPTEAFF
TGTGCAAGTCGCTTCCCTCTGACAGGGCCCACTGAAGCTTTCTTT
>18|-|TRBV7-8|few|TRBJ2-3
CASSLFWAQFYNADTQYF
TGTGCCAGCAGCTTATTCTGGGCCCAGTTTTACAATGCAGATACGCAGTATTTT
>14|-|TRBV7-8|-|TRBJ2-2
CASSPTGQSGELFF
TGTGCCAGCAGCCCGACCGGCCAGTCCGGGGAGCTGTTTTTT
>16|TRBD1|TRBV4-1|once|TRBJ1-5
CASSQTDRGGFQPQHF
TGCGCCAGCAGCCAAACGGACAGGGGCGGATTCCAGCCCCAGCATTTT
>14|-|TRBV7-6|-|TRBJ2-7
CASSHERGPYEQYF
TGTGCCAGCAGCCACGAGCGAGGTCCTTACGAGCAGTACTTC
>14|TRBD1|TRBV30|-|TRBJ1-4
CACQSRDRGEKLFF
TGTGCCTGCCAGAGTCGGGACAGGGGGGAAAAACTGTTTTTT
>11|-|TRBV6-6|-|TRBJ2-7
CASSWSREQYF
TGTGCCAGCAGTTGGTCACGTGAGCAGTACTTC
>14|-|TRBV14|-|TRBJ2-1
CASQLAATYNEQFF
TGTGCCAGCCAATTAGCGGCCACCTACAATGAGCAGTTCTTC
>12|-|TRBV29-1|-|TRBJ2-1
CSVDARGGEQFF
TGCAGCGTGGATGCTAGGGGGGGCGAGCAGTTCTTC
>15|TRBD2|TRBV2|-|TRBJ2-2
CASSESGRITGELFF
TGTGCCAGCAGTGAGAGCGGGAGGATTACCGGGGAGCTGTTTTTT
>15|-|TRBV5-1|-|TRBJ2-2
CASSLVYGNTGELFF
TGCGCCAGCAGCTTGGTTTACGGCAACACCGGGGAGCTGTTTTTT
>13|TRBD1|TRBV7-8|-|TRBJ1-4
CASTQGDGEKLFF
TGTGCCAGTACTCAGGGGGACGGTGAAAAACTGTTTTTT
>15|TRBD1|TRBV5-6|-|TRBJ1-5
CASSLWDRANQPQHF
TGTGCCAGCAGCTTGTGGGACAGGGCCAATCAGCCCCAGCATTTT
>15|-|TRBV4-2|-|TRBJ1-1
CASSQGPGGGTEAFF
TGTGCCAGCAGCCAAGGGCCGGGGGGCGGCACTGAAGCTTTCTTT
>14|TRBD2|TRBV7-9|once|TRBJ2-3
CASSLAGGTDTQYF
TGTGCCAGCAGCTTAGCGGGAGGGACAGATACGCAGTATTTT
>15|TRBD2|TRBV9|-|TRBJ2-3
CASTGTSDSTDTQYF
TGTGCCAGCACCGGGACTAGCGATAGCACAGATACGCAGTATTTT
>16|-|TRBV5-1|-|TRBJ2-2
CASSRTVGANTGELLF
TGCGCCAGCAGCCGGACAGTGGGCGCGAACACCGGTGAGCTGCTTTTT
>14|TRBD2|TRBV7-9|-|TRBJ2-7
CASSSRDYTYEQYF
TGTGCCAGCAGCTCCCGGGACTATACCTACGAGCAGTACTTC
>18|-|TRBV5-8|once|TRBJ2-7
CASSLEGGLLVGVLEQYF
TGTGCCAGCAGCTTGGAGGGGGGGCTCCTAGTCGGTGTTCTCGAGCAGTACTTC
>12|-|TRBV25-1|once|TRBJ2-7
CASSSDLYEQYF
TGTGCCAGCAGTTCGGACCTCTACGAGCAGTACTTC
>16|-|TRBV21-1|-|TRBJ2-1
CASSPRLASGTHEQFF
TGTGCCAGCAGCCCACGGTTGGCTAGCGGGACCCATGAGCAGTTCTTC
>15|-|TRBV5-1|-|TRBJ2-2
CASSLESPNTGELFF
TGCGCCAGCAGCTTGGAGAGTCCCAACACCGGGGAGCTGTTTTTT
>11|-|TRBV20-1|-|TRBJ2-5
CGRLTQETQYF
TGCGGACGTCTTACCCAAGAGACCCAGTACTTC
>17|-|TRBV29-1|-|TRBJ1-2
CSAEFGGRGKGNYGYTF
TGCAGCGCCGAGTTCGGGGGCAGGGGTAAAGGAAACTATGGCTACACCTTC
>14|-|TRBV6-5|-|TRBJ2-7
CASSYTLGRYEQYF
TGTGCCAGCAGTTACACACTAGGTCGGTACGAGCAGTACTTC
>14|-|TRBV7-2|-|TRBJ2-1
CASSLGTWANEQFF
TGTGCCAGCAGCTTAGGGACTTGGGCTAATGAGCAGTTCTTC
>14|-|TRBV11-2|-|TRBJ2-5
CASSLAGVWETQYF
TGTGCCAGCAGCTTAGCGGGAGTCTGGGAGACCCAGTACTTC
>16|-|TRBV5-1|-|TRBJ2-2
CASSTDGFFNTGELFF
TGCGCCAGCAGCACGGACGGATTCTTCAACACCGGGGAGCTGTTTTTT
>17|-|TRBV7-2|-|TRBJ2-5
CASSLGVVRGYQETQYF
TGTGCCAGCAGCTTAGGGGTTGTGAGGGGGTACCAAGAGACCCAGTACTTC
>19|TRBD2|TRBV7-6|-|TRBJ2-7
CASSSEPPGLAGEPYEQYF
TGTGCCAGCAGCTCCGAACCTCCGGGACTAGCGGGGGAACCCTACGAGCAGTACTTC
>14|-|TRBV5-1|-|TRBJ1-1
CASSPTPKSTEAFF
TGCGCCAGCAGCCCGACCCCGAAAAGCACTGAAGCTTTCTTT
>14|-|TRBV5-1|-|TRBJ1-6
CASSPEGFNSPLHF
TGCGCCAGCAGCCCCGAGGGTTTTAATTCACCCCTCCACTTT
>16|TRBD2|TRBV6-5|-|TRBJ2-2
CASSSPSGGNTGELFF
TGTGCCAGCAGTTCCCCTAGCGGGGGGAACACCGGGGAGCTGTTTTTT
>15|-|TRBV7-3|-|TRBJ2-2
CASSLRTANTGELFF
TGTGCCAGCAGCTTAAGGACTGCGAACACCGGGGAGCTGTTTTTT
>13|-|TRBV9|few|TRBJ1-2
CASSVSGTYDYTF
TGTGCCAGCAGCGTTTCTGGGACGTACGACTACACCTTC
>11|-|TRBV28|-|TRBJ2-2
CAGGQTGELFF
TGTGCCGGAGGACAGACCGGGGAGCTGTTTTTT
>14|-|TRBV5-8|-|TRBJ2-7
CASSRHRATYEQYF
TGTGCCAGCAGCCGGCACAGGGCTACCTACGAGCAGTACTTC
>14|-|TRBV18|-|TRBJ2-1
CASSPPSYYNEQFF
TGTGCCAGCTCACCACCTAGCTACTACAATGAGCAGTTCTTC
>14|-|TRBV9|-|TRBJ1-2
CASSVAGTTYGYTF
TGTGCCAGCAGCGTCGCTGGGACAACCTATGGCTACACCTTC
>15|-|TRBV7-2|once|TRBJ2-7
CASSPGLPNSYEQYF
TGTGCCAGCAGCCCCGGACTACCAAATTCCTACGAGCAGTACTTC
>15|-|TRBV18|-|TRBJ2-5
CASSPLRDRWETQYF
TGTGCCAGCTCACCCTTGAGGGACCGGTGGGAGACCCAGTACTTC
>16|-|TRBV5-1|once|TRBJ2-3
CASSLEGVWSTDTQYF
TGCGCCAGCAGCTTGGAGGGGGTTTGGAGCACAGATACGCAGTATTTT
>14|-|TRBV19|-|TRBJ2-3
CASSRGVWADTQYF
TGTGCCAGTAGTCGAGGGGTTTGGGCAGATACGCAGTATTTT